The 8 T cell receptor beta chains below were found in one sample sequenced in a study of Ad26.COV2.S vaccination and SARS-CoV-2 variants (dated by TCRdb to about 2021). Libraries were made using the immunoSEQ multiplex PCR assay. As stored in TCRdb, this immuneACCESS dataset retains in-frame rearrangements with V and J assigned. A fraction of the clones does not appear; measured against another copy, unresolved V genes explain less than half of the discrepancy, and the remainder lacks a known reason. Within this sample are more than 300,000 clones, with 88% of them counted one time only. The ten largest clones represent 6.4% of the sample. The treatment or condition label, read with the paper, signifies: some 20 received Ad26.COV2.S at low or high dose, single or two shots; 5 received placebo; per-sample allocation not given. For vaccine and placebo recipients, the sequenced repertoires came from samples collected on day 63 after the first injection.

The sequencing here drew on peripheral blood, taken in a trial of Ad26.COV2.S vaccine versus placebo. Receptor source: a person between 18 and 59 years old who received the Ad26.COV2.S COVID-19 vaccine or a placebo.

V usage is TRBV9 and J usage is TRBJ2-5; D is unresolved. The CDR3 loop spans 16 amino acids. The germline V gene has CDR1 SGDLS and CDR2 YYNGEE. V lost 0 bases, J lost 4 bases, and 16 bases lay in between. This chain's CDR3 is CASSVGTAPASETQYF. The CDR3 nucleotides read TGTGCCAGCAGCGTAGGAACAGCCCCGGCCTCAGAGACCCAGTACTTC.

The chain employs TRBV11-2 and TRBJ2-7; 7 bases agree with TRBD2. Trimming removed 8 bases from V and 3 bases from J; junction bases left unmatched: 16. The germline gives CDR1 SGHAT, CDR2 FQNNGV. This CDR3 spans 16 amino acids. The CDR3 sequence: CASSGLEGRAVYEQYF. CDR3 nucleotide sequence: TGTGCCAGCTCGGGGCTGGAAGGGAGGGCGGTCTACGAGCAGTACTTC. Variable domain in full (rest from reference TRBV11-2 and TRBJ2-7): EAGVAQSPRYKIIEKRQSVAFWCNPISGHATLYWYQQILGQGPKLLIQFQNNGVVDDSQLPKDRFSAERLKGVDSTLKIQPAKLEDSAVYLCASSGLEGRAVYEQYFGPGTRLTVT.

V usage is TRBV7-3 and J usage is TRBJ1-2; maybe TRBD1 (5 bases). CDR1 and CDR2 (germline): SGHTA, FQGTGA. V dropped 2 bases and J dropped 7 bases, with 14 bases sitting between them. The CDR3 consists of 14 residues. Here the CDR3 DNA reads TGTGCCAGCAGCTTAGGCAGGGAGGTGCGTGGCTACACCTTC. As protein: CASSLGREVRGYTF.

The chain has TRBV6-2 or TRBV6-3 and TRBJ2-3; TRBD2 matches at 16 bases. The CDR3 contains 17 residues. CDR1 and CDR2 (germline): MNHEY, SVGEGT. V gave up 6 bases and J gave up 5 bases; unmatched junction bases: 8. The CDR3 reads CASSRGTSGGALDTQYF. CDR3 nucleotides: TGTGCCAGCAGCCGTGGGACTAGCGGGGGGGCCTTAGATACGCAGTATTTT.

V gene TRBV9 combines with J gene TRBJ2-3, with no clear D. CDR3 length: 12 amino acids. The germline CDR1 and CDR2 sequences are SGDLS and YYNGEE. V was cut by 3 bases and J by 3 bases, with 5 bases left in between. In DNA form, the CDR3 reads TGTGCCAGCAGCGAACAAACAGATACGCAGTATTTT. Encoded protein: CASSEQTDTQYF.

The rearrangement links TRBV30 to TRBJ1-2; 8 nucleotides align to TRBD1. The CDR3 contains 13 residues. The V gene end was trimmed by 2 bases and the J gene end by 9 bases; junction bases not matched to a gene: 8. The germline V gene has CDR1 GTSNPN and CDR2 SVGIG (reference sequence). The CDR3 region is CAWSFAGGLSYTF. DNA of the CDR3: TGTGCCTGGAGTTTCGCAGGGGGCTTGAGCTACACCTTC.

V usage is TRBV5-4 and J usage is TRBJ2-3; 12 bases fit TRBD2. This CDR3 is 14 amino acids long. Germline V gene data show CDR1 as SGHNT and CDR2 as YYREEE (reference sequence). V lost 4 bases, J lost 5 bases, and 2 bases stayed unmatched. For the CDR3, the DNA is TGTGCCAGCAGCAGACTAGCGGGAGAAGATACGCAGTATTTT. Protein product: CASSRLAGEDTQYF.

V is TRBV9 and J is TRBJ1-5; D not certain. The CDR3 sequence is 15 residues long. Germline V gene data show CDR1 as SGDLS and CDR2 as YYNGEE. V was clipped by 4 bases and J by 0 bases, with 11 bases between them. This CDR3 reads CASSPSGDSNQPQHF. CDR3 coding DNA: TGTGCCAGCAGCCCCAGTGGAGATAGCAATCAGCCCCAGCATTTT.